This T cell receptor (beta chain) was observed in a study of CD8 T cells in Susac syndrome (dated by TCRdb to between 2018 and 2021). Concerning the study at large: Among the sequenced Susac syndrome patients, six had clinically active disease and about eight were in clinical remission. Whether CD8+ T cell activation and differentiation in Susac syndrome was antigen driven was tested using repertoire sequencing. At blood withdrawal, Susac syndrome patients were either therapy-naive, taking corticosteroids (in some cases with IVIg as well), or taking IVIg alone. Points the paper makes about the study in general: The number of individuals in the TCR sequencing and HLA analysis was recognized as being relatively small. In patients with Susac syndrome, the CD4+ T cell repertoire showed no detectable clonal expansion.

RNA was extracted using the RNeasy kit, and roughly 0.5 to 1 ug of the RNA was reverse transcribed with random hexamers. The immunoSEQ multiplex PCR assay, which covers 54 Vbeta and 13 Jbeta segments, was used to amplify TCR beta CDR3 regions. PCR amplification bias was corrected using a synthetic template baseline for primer optimization and computational correction. For the original study's pipeline: Reads were assigned to V, D and J genes according to IMGT and analyzed in immunoSEQ Analyzer, with only productive sequences retained. To calculate clonality, Shannon entropy was normalized by log2 of the number of productive unique sequences and then subtracted from one. Public and private clones were assessed among the 100 most prevalent clones of each patient and control. Clones were defined as Susac-specific if absent from the healthy and MS cohorts, from 1052 published viral clones and from other ImmuneACCESS disease sequences. The public reads were reprocessed in TCRdb via fastp at Q25 and MiXCR, keeping in-frame beta chains. Every distinct CDR3 protein forms one entry, paired with its most common genes and DNA. The V and J calls and clone size come from TCRdb's table, not from the authors' own analysis. The table for this sample lists just under 95,000 distinct CDR3 sequences; 90% to 95% of them were counted only once. Together, the top ten hold around 0.33% of the sample.

Peripheral blood CD8+ and CD4+ T cells from healthy donors, Susac syndrome patients and multiple sclerosis patients were profiled by high-throughput TCR beta sequencing. The Susac syndrome patients fulfilled recently defined diagnostic criteria for definite or probable disease. CD8+ TEMRA cells were enriched by FACS, while bulk CD8+ and CD4+ T cells were purified by magnetic negative isolation. Blood was collected in EDTA tubes and processed within 24 hours, with PBMCs isolated through density gradient centrifugation. PBMCs intended for TCR sequencing were cryopreserved in liquid nitrogen and thawed later in a water bath at 37 degrees C. Purity of sorted or isolated CD4+, CD8+ and CD8+ TEMRA cells was at least 90%. A remark on this clonotype: Its antigen target is currently unknown. No base quality values were provided; no much bigger clone lies one nucleotide off.

Inclusive of the bounding cysteine and phenylalanine, the CDR3 is 12 residues long. The entry retains the CDR3 DNA only, 36 bases that are in frame from base 1. V is cut by 0 bases and J by 10 bases, and the space between the germline ends is 7 bases. Reading the germline V gene (reference sequence) gives CDR1 MNHNY and CDR2 SVGAGI. This receptor was obtained from a human donor with Susac syndrome. The rearranged segments are TRBV6-6 and TRBJ2-1, with the D segment identity uncertain. The specimen sequenced was CD4+ T cells from PBMCs. Read as DNA, the sequence is TGTGCCAGCAGTTACTCGCGGCCAGAGCAGTTCTTC. Translated, it reads CASSYSRPEQFF.